Presented here are 6 T cell receptor beta chains from one specimen sequenced in a study of CD8 T cell repertoires and HIV-1 epitope variants. TCRdb's copy holds only in-frame clones and misses some; the assay was immunoSEQ multiplex PCR. The sample consists of around 4,900 clones, about two thirds of them appearing once. No antigens are known for them. The sample comprised cultured CD8+ T cells derived from PBMCs. Receptors originate from a male donor with HIV.

The gene calls are TRBV27 and TRBJ2-5; tentative D call: TRBD2 (5 bases). Trimming pared 6 bases from V and 2 bases from J, leaving 16 bases between. The germline gives CDR1 MNHEY, CDR2 SMNVEV (reference sequence). The CDR3 runs to 15 residues. CDR3: CASSSAGIDQETQYF. The CDR3 DNA follows: TGTGCCAGCAGCTCCGCCGGGATAGATCAAGAGACCCAGTACTTC.

This clone was counted only a few times. The chain has TRBV19 and TRBJ2-7; a weak D match, TRBD1 (5 bases). Trimming took 7 bases from V and 2 from J, leaving 12 bases between them. CDR1 and CDR2 (germline): LNHDA, SQIVND (reference sequence). This CDR3 comprises 13 residues. The CDR3 bases are TGTGCCAGTAAGGCAGGGCCCACCTACGAGCAGTACTTC. It is translated as CASKAGPTYEQYF.

V is TRBV28 and J is TRBJ2-7; 8 bases line up with TRBD1. The junction had 8 bases not matched to a gene; V was cut back by 5 bases and J by 5 bases. Germline loops: CDR1 MDHEN, CDR2 SYDVKM. This CDR3 contains 14 residues. CDR3 coding DNA: TGTGCCAGCAGTCCGGACAGGGTAGTCCACGAGCAGTACTTC. It specifies CASSPDRVVHEQYF.

This clone has only one observation. V usage is TRBV7-9 and J usage is TRBJ2-7; D might be TRBD1 (8 bases). Germline loops: CDR1 SEHNR, CDR2 FQNEAQ (reference sequence). There are 14 residues in the CDR3. V was shortened by 5 bases and J by 12 bases, with 23 bases between the two germline ends. Here the CDR3 DNA reads TGTGCCAGCAGCCACAACGGACAGGGAGGGGCTTTGTACTTC. Translated: CASSHNGQGGALYF. The entire variable domain, with the rest obtained from reference TRBV7-9 and TRBJ2-7, is as follows: DTGVSQNPRHKITKRGQNVTFRCDPISEHNRLYWYRQTLGQGPEFLTYFQNEAQLEKSRLLSDRFSAERPKGSFSTLEIQRTEQGDSAMYLCASSHNGQGGALYFGPGTRLTVT.

This chain connects TRBV28 to TRBJ2-7, with 10 bases matching TRBD2. The V and J ends lost 6 bases and 0 bases, in that order; junction bases with no gene match: 17. CDR3 length: 19 amino acids. Germline values: CDR1 MDHEN, CDR2 SYDVKM. This chain's CDR3 is CASSLTVRMGTSDSYEQYF. In DNA, the CDR3 is TGTGCCAGCAGCCTAACCGTTCGTATGGGGACTAGCGACTCCTACGAGCAGTACTTC.

The chain recombines TRBV11-3 with TRBJ2-2; possibly TRBD2 for D (6 bases). Trimming took off 3 bases at V and 3 bases at J, with 14 bases between the two ends. Germline V CDR1 and CDR2: SGHNT, YENEEA. CDR3 length: 16 residues. The CDR3 loop is CASSFGGLRDTGELFF. The CDR3 DNA follows: TGTGCCAGCAGCTTTGGAGGGTTGAGGGACACCGGGGAGCTGTTTTTT.